Listed below are T cell receptor beta chains from one sample, sequenced in a study of blood T cell repertoires in COVID-19. The data were produced by immunoSEQ multiplex PCR, yet TCRdb's version contains in-frame clones alone and is incomplete. The table records around 250,000 clones, around nine tenths of them present only once. Material for sequencing was peripheral blood. All receptors derive from an older woman with active or convalescent COVID-19. Both conserved end residues are part of each CDR3. The D gene is left open where the match is weak. Not every row has a clone size; where given, it reads once, few, many or a size class.

>TRBV6-2/TRBV6-3|TRBD1|-|TRBJ1-6
CASSSTGAPYNSPLHF
TGTGCCAGCAGCTCGACAGGGGCGCCGTATAATTCACCCCTCCACTTT
>TRBV10-2|-|once|TRBJ1-2
CASSEQNYGYTF
TGCGCCAGCAGTGAACAGAACTATGGCTACACCTTC
>TRBV19|-|-|TRBJ2-2
CASSPRTAPTGELFF
TGTGCCAGTAGTCCTCGGACAGCCCCGACCGGGGAGCTGTTTTTT
>TRBV6-5|-|-|TRBJ2-5
CASSYSEGRETQYF
TGTGCCAGCAGTTACTCTGAGGGGAGGGAGACCCAGTACTTC
>TRBV6-4|TRBD1|-|TRBJ1-2
CASSAETGHGYTF
TGTGCCAGCAGTGCCGAGACAGGGCATGGCTACACCTTC
>TRBV10-2|TRBD1|-|TRBJ2-3
CASSGPGTGDVLADTQYF
TGCGCCAGCAGCGGTCCCGGGACAGGGGACGTACTGGCAGATACGCAGTATTTT
>TRBV9|TRBD2|-|TRBJ2-2
CASSVEGLAGIGELFF
TGTGCCAGCAGCGTAGAGGGACTAGCGGGTATCGGGGAGCTGTTTTTT
>TRBV5-1|-|-|TRBJ1-2
CASKEQSTNSYGYTF
TGCGCCAGCAAGGAACAGTCAACAAATTCGTATGGCTACACCTTC
>TRBV2|TRBD1|-|TRBJ1-3
CASTGQVSGNTIYF
TGTGCCAGCACGGGACAGGTCTCTGGAAACACCATATATTTT
>TRBV9|TRBD1|-|TRBJ1-1
CASSSTGGQMAFF
TGTGCCAGCAGCAGCACAGGGGGCCAAATGGCTTTCTTT
>TRBV5-4|TRBD1|-|TRBJ1-2
CASSPITGQKDYGYTF
TGTGCCAGCAGCCCGATTACGGGACAGAAGGATTATGGCTACACCTTC